This paragraph reports one TCR beta chain. The CDR3 totals 15 residues. CDR1 and CDR2 from the germline V gene are SGHDN and FVKESK. V was pared by 5 bases and J by 0 bases, with 11 bases between. The data derive from a study of T cell changes during pregnancy in multiple sclerosis. Some clones are missing from TCRdb's copy, which holds only in-frame ones; the method was immunoSEQ multiplex PCR. The sample yields about 100,000 clones, 92% seen once. This sequence joins TRBV14 and TRBJ1-3; a possible D gene is TRBD1 (5 bases). The source is a female donor with multiple sclerosis, enrolled in a pregnancy study. The sample consisted of peripheral blood, taken after pregnancy. The CDR3 region has the DNA TGTGCCAGCAGCGCCACAGGATTCTCTGGAAACACCATATATTTT. Translating gives CASSATGFSGNTIYF.